The 24 T cell receptor beta chains in this list originate from one sample, sequenced in a study of glioma-infiltrating T cells. Using RNA template, CDR3s of TCR alpha and beta were amplified with iRepertoire arm-PCR. TCRdb itself ran the multiplex PCR reads through MiXCR, one entry per CDR3 protein. Of about 140,000 distinct CDR3 sequences in the sample, roughly two fifths were seen once. The sample consisted of glioma tissue, nonneoplastic brain tissue, or PBMCs (not recorded which). Receptors were obtained from a human donor with low-grade glioma or glioblastoma, undergoing nonglioma brain surgery, or in good health (not recorded which).

This sequence joins TRBV15 and TRBJ1-1, with a tentative D call TRBD1 (6 bases). Germline values: CDR1 LNHNV, CDR2 YYDKDF (reference sequence). Between the trimmed V and J ends, which lost 5 bases and 4 bases, there was a span of 17 bases. The CDR3 covers 15 residues. The CDR3 is CATSSGLGGFTEAFF. The CDR3 coding sequence is TGTGCCACCAGCTCGGGATTGGGGGGCTTCACTGAAGCTTTCTTT. The variable domain in full, with the rest retrieved from reference TRBV15 and TRBJ1-1, is DAMVIQNPRYQVTQFGKPVTLSCSQTLNHNVMYWYQQKSSQAPKLLFHYYDKDFNNEADTPDNFQSRRPNTSFCFLDIRSPGLGDTAMYLCATSSGLGGFTEAFFGQGTRLTVV.

This clonotype showed up just a few times. V is TRBV7-9 and J is TRBJ2-6; tentatively, D is TRBD1 (6 bases). Per germline, CDR1 SEHNR and CDR2 FQNEAQ (reference sequence). The CDR3 loop spans 15 amino acids. The V gene lost 5 bases and the J gene lost 2 bases, with 10 bases spanning the gap. The CDR3 sequence is CASSRQEPGANVLTF. The CDR3 nucleotides are TGTGCCAGCAGCCGACAGGAGCCTGGGGCCAACGTCCTGACTTTC.

J is TRBJ2-3 and V is TRBV28, with 7 positions matching TRBD1. Germline V gene lookup returns CDR1 MDHEN and CDR2 SYDVKM. The CDR3 covers 16 residues. Germline trimming cut 5 bases from V and 4 bases from J; bases unmatched to any gene: 12. DNA of the CDR3: TGTGCCAGCAGTCCAGATACAGGGGCAGGGGCAGATACGCAGTATTTT. Its protein is CASSPDTGAGADTQYF.

This clonotype came up a few times. The V gene is TRBV27, the J gene TRBJ2-5; D unclear. Germline-derived CDR1 and CDR2 are MNHEY and SMNVEV (reference sequence). V dropped 8 bases and J dropped 5 bases, with 9 bases sitting between them. This CDR3 is built from 11 residues. The CDR3 loop is CASRFRETQYF. DNA of the CDR3: TGTGCCAGCCGCTTCCGGGAGACCCAGTACTTC.

This clonotype was detected only a few times. The chain carries TRBV27 and TRBJ1-1; D remains unclear. Trimming shortened V by 6 bases and J by 3 bases, and 11 bases separated the two germline ends. Germline values: CDR1 MNHEY, CDR2 SMNVEV (reference sequence). CDR3 size: 13 residues. The CDR3 loop is CASSLTWYTEAFF. The CDR3 coding sequence is TGTGCCAGCAGCCTCACTTGGTACACTGAAGCTTTCTTT.

This clonotype was counted a few times. The chain joins TRBV4-3 to TRBJ1-5; D remains ambiguous. Germline V gene data show CDR1 as LGHNA and CDR2 as YSLEER. The V end was cut by 0 bases, the J end by 4 bases, with 4 bases between. This CDR3 is built from 13 residues. The CDR3 nucleotides read TGCGCCAGCAGCCAAGATGAGAATCAGCCCCAGCATTTT. Protein: CASSQDENQPQHF.

The genes are TRBV28 and TRBJ1-4; D remains ambiguous. The germline gives CDR1 MDHEN, CDR2 SYDVKM. The CDR3 has 12 amino acids. V dropped 2 bases and J dropped 8 bases, with 6 bases sitting between them. The CDR3 region is CASSLRPEKLFF. As DNA, the CDR3 is TGTGCCAGCAGTTTACGGCCCGAAAAACTGTTTTTT.

The chain is built from TRBV6-1 and TRBJ1-4; possibly TRBD1 for D (5 bases). CDR1 is MNHNS, CDR2 SASEGT, per germline. Trimming shortened V by 6 bases and J by 0 bases, and 14 bases separated the two germline ends. This CDR3 has 16 amino acids. The CDR3 DNA reads TGTGCCAGCAGACCCTACAGGACCTCAACTAATGAAAAACTGTTTTTT. Translated, it gives CASRPYRTSTNEKLFF.

This clonotype has a handful of counts. V gene TRBV20-1 combines with J gene TRBJ2-3, with TRBD2 identical over 13 bases. V was pared by 4 bases and J by 10 bases, with 8 bases of the junction left unmatched. The CDR3 is 14 residues long. Germline V lookup: CDR1 DFQATT, CDR2 SNEGSKA (reference sequence). CDR3 sequence (DNA): TGCAGTGCTAAGACCGGGACTAGCGGGATCGCGCAGTATTTT. Its translation: CSAKTGTSGIAQYF.

V and J are TRBV9 and TRBJ1-1; tentative D call: TRBD1 (5 bases). The V end was cut by 6 bases, the J end by 6 bases, with 12 bases between. Germline CDR1 and CDR2: SGDLS and YYNGEE. This CDR3 has 12 amino acids. CDR3 protein: CASKGVESEAFF. The CDR3 DNA reads as TGTGCCAGCAAAGGGGTTGAGTCTGAAGCTTTCTTT.

The table lists this clonotype with a few counts. This sequence joins TRBV7-9 and TRBJ2-3; D not certain. Trimming removed 5 bases from V and 5 bases from J, with 8 bases in between. Per germline, CDR1 SEHNR and CDR2 FQNEAQ (reference sequence). This CDR3 is 12 amino acids long. The CDR3 bases are TGTGCCAGCAGCCAAATAGGAGATACGCAGTATTTT. As protein: CASSQIGDTQYF.

This clonotype was counted once. The CDR3, as DNA: TGTGCCAGCAGTTTCAGCCAGATAGGCTACACCTTC. Its protein is CASSFSQIGYTF. The rearrangement links TRBV12-3 or TRBV12-4 to TRBJ1-2, with no clear D. V dropped 3 bases and J dropped 8 bases, with 10 bases sitting between them. This CDR3 has 12 amino acids.

V gene TRBV18 combines with J gene TRBJ2-7, with 9 nucleotides matching TRBD1. The germline CDR1 and CDR2 sequences are KGHSH and LQKENI. The CDR3 has 14 residues. Losses at the gene ends were 2 bases for V and 6 bases for J; bases not matched to a gene: 5. CDR3 sequence: CASSPFTGGGEQYF. CDR3 DNA: TGTGCCAGCTCACCATTTACAGGGGGCGGCGAGCAGTACTTC.

This clonotype was observed a single time. The chain uses TRBV4-1 and TRBJ2-7; D is unclear. Germline CDR1 reads MGHRA; CDR2 reads YSYEKL. The CDR3 has 12 amino acids. Trimming shortened V by 0 bases and J by 8 bases, and 8 bases separated the two germline ends. As DNA, the CDR3 is TGCGCCAGCAGCCAAGATAGGAGCAAGCAGTACTTC. This codes for CASSQDRSKQYF.

The chain carries TRBV7-2 and TRBJ2-2; D remains unclear. The V and J ends lost 3 bases and 3 bases respectively, with 2 bases between them. CDR1 and CDR2 from the germline V gene are SGHTA and FQGNSA. The CDR3 totals 12 residues. CDR3: CASSFDTGELFF. CDR3 nucleotides: TGTGCCAGCAGCTTTGACACCGGGGAGCTGTTTTTT.

The V call is TRBV6-1, the J call TRBJ2-7; 7 bases map to TRBD1. The CDR3 runs to 14 residues. Germline loops: CDR1 MNHNS, CDR2 SASEGT. Unmatched junction bases numbered 8, after V lost 7 bases and J lost 2 bases. CDR3 loop: CASNNRDRTYEQYF. CDR3 in DNA: TGTGCCAGCAACAACCGGGACAGAACCTACGAGCAGTACTTC.

This clonotype was observed at least ten times. This chain connects TRBV20-1 to TRBJ2-5; 7 bases agree with TRBD2. V gave up 3 bases and J gave up 0 bases; unmatched junction bases: 7. The CDR3 runs 15 residues. CDR1 is DFQATT, CDR2 SNEGSKA, per germline (reference sequence). This chain's CDR3 is CSASRQRGNQETQYF. The DNA for the CDR3 is TGCAGTGCTAGTCGTCAGCGGGGAAACCAAGAGACCCAGTACTTC.

The chain joins TRBV15 to TRBJ2-7; weak D call: TRBD1 (5 bases). The CDR3 sequence is 14 residues long. Germline CDR1 LNHNV, CDR2 YYDKDF (reference sequence). V was clipped by 3 bases and J by 6 bases, with 15 bases between them. The CDR3 loop reads CATSSTLTDAEQYF. For the CDR3, the DNA is TGTGCCACCAGCAGCACTCTGACAGATGCCGAGCAGTACTTC. Full variable domain (rest looked up from reference TRBV15 and TRBJ2-7): DAMVIQNPRYQVTQFGKPVTLSCSQTLNHNVMYWYQQKSSQAPKLLFHYYDKDFNNEADTPDNFQSRRPNTSFCFLDIRSPGLGDTAMYLCATSSTLTDAEQYFGPGTRLTVT.

The chain recombines TRBV29-1 with TRBJ1-1, with unresolved D. The CDR3 has 12 residues. Trimming stripped 1 base from V and 0 bases from J, with 3 bases between. CDR1 SQVTM and CDR2 ANQGSEA come from the germline V gene. Here the CDR3 reads CSVEGLNTEAFF. DNA for the CDR3: TGCAGCGTTGAAGGTCTGAACACTGAAGCTTTCTTT.

The J gene is TRBJ2-2, the V gene TRBV6-6, with a possible D match to TRBD1 (5 bases). CDR1 and CDR2 (germline): MNHNY, SVGAGI (reference sequence). Trimming took off 4 bases at V and 6 bases at J, with 9 bases between the two ends. This CDR3 is built from 13 residues. The CDR3 sequence: CASSSTAAGELFF. For the CDR3, the DNA is TGTGCCAGCAGTTCGACAGCCGCCGGGGAGCTGTTTTTT.

The chain links TRBV6-2 or TRBV6-3 to TRBJ2-1; 10 bases fit TRBD2. This CDR3 has 16 residues. CDR1 and CDR2 (germline): MNHEY, SVGEGT. Losses at the gene ends were 7 bases for V and 9 bases for J; bases not matched to a gene: 15. CDR3 sequence reads: CASIPLAGEEFGEQFF. The CDR3, as DNA: TGTGCCAGCATCCCCCTAGCGGGAGAAGAGTTCGGTGAGCAGTTCTTC.

This clonotype has just one count. V and J are TRBV5-1 and TRBJ2-7; D not certain. This CDR3 is built from 17 residues. CDR1 and CDR2 from the germline V gene are SGHRS and YFSETQ. V was clipped by 0 bases and J by 1 base, with 17 bases between them. The CDR3 loop reads CASSLESRRTISYEQYF. The CDR3 DNA is TGCGCCAGCAGCTTGGAATCGCGACGGACGATTTCCTACGAGCAGTACTTC.

The chain has TRBV4-1 and TRBJ2-3, with D possibly TRBD2 on 5 matching bases. Trimming pared 2 bases from V and 6 bases from J, leaving 15 bases between. The CDR3 is 15 residues long. Germline-derived CDR1 and CDR2 are MGHRA and YSYEKL. For the CDR3, the DNA is TGCGCCAGCAGCCAACACTCGGGGAAAGCGGATACGCAGTATTTT. The encoded protein is CASSQHSGKADTQYF.

The rearrangement uses TRBV2 and TRBJ2-5, with D tentatively TRBD2 (6 bases). The V gene's germline CDR1 is SNHLY and CDR2 FYNNEI. V was cut by 6 bases and J by 4 bases, with 12 bases left in between. The CDR3 runs to 13 residues. CDR3 in amino acids: CASSGGIGETQYF. The CDR3 nucleotides are TGTGCCAGCAGCGGAGGGATCGGAGAGACCCAGTACTTC.